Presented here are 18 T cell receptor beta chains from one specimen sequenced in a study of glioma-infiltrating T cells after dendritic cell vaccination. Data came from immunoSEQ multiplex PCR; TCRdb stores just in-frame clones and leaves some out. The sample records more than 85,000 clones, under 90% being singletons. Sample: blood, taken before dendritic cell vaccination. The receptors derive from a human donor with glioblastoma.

Here the CDR3 DNA reads TGTGCCAGTAGCCCCACTAGCAGCCCGGCCGGGGGTGAGCAGTTCTTC. Protein product: CASSPTSSPAGGEQFF. The V call is TRBV19, the J call TRBJ2-1; D might be TRBD2 (6 bases). CDR1 and CDR2 from the germline V gene are LNHDA and SQIVND (reference sequence). The V end was cut by 6 bases, the J end by 9 bases, with 24 bases between. The CDR3 extends over 16 amino acids. The entire variable domain, with the rest obtained from reference TRBV19 and TRBJ2-1, is as follows: DGGITQSPKYLFRKEGQNVTLSCEQNLNHDAMYWYRQDPGQGLRLIYYSQIVNDFQKGDIAEGYSVSREKKESFPLTVTSAQKNPTAFYLCASSPTSSPAGGEQFFGPGTRLTVL.

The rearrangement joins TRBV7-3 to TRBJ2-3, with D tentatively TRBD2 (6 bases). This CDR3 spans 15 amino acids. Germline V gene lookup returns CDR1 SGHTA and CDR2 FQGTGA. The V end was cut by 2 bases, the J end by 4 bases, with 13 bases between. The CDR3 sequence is CASSLSGARADTQYF. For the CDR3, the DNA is TGTGCCAGCAGCTTATCGGGAGCCCGCGCAGATACGCAGTATTTT.

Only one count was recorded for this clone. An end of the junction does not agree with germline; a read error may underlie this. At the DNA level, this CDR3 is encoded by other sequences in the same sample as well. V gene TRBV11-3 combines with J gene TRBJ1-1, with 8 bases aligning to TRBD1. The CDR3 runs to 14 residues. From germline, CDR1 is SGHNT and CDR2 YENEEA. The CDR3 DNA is TGTGCCAGCAGCCTAGACAGGGGGAACACTGAAGCTTTCTTT. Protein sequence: CASSLDRGNTEAFF.

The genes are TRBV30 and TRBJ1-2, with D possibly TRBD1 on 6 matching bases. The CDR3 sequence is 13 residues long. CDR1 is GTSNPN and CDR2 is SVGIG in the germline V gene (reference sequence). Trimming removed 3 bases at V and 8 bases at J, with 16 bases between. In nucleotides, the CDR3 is TGTGCCTGGAGGGAACCGGGACACTGGGGCTACACCTTC. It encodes CAWREPGHWGYTF.

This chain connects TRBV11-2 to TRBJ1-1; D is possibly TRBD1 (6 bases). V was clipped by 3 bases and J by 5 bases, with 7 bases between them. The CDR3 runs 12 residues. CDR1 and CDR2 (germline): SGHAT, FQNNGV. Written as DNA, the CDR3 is TGTGCCAGCAGCTTGACAGGAACTGAAGCTTTCTTT. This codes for CASSLTGTEAFF.

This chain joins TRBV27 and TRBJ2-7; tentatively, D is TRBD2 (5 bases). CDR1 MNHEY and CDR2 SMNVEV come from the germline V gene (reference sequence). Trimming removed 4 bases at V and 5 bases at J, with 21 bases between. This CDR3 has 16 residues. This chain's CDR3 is CASSSPKLGNHHEQYF. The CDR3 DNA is TGTGCCAGCAGTTCCCCAAAACTCGGGAATCATCACGAGCAGTACTTC.

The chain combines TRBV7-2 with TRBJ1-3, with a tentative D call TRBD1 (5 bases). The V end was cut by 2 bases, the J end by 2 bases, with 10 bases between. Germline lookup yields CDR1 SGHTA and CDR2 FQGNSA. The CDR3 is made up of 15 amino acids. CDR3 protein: CASSLQGTAGNTIYF. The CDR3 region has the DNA TGTGCCAGCAGCTTACAGGGAACGGCTGGAAACACCATATATTTT.

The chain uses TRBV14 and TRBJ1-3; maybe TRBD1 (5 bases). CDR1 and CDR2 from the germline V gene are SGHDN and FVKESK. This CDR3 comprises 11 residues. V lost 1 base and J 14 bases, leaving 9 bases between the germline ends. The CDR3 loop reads CASSQGTRLYF. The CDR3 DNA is TGTGCCAGCAGCCAAGGGACACGGTTATATTTT.

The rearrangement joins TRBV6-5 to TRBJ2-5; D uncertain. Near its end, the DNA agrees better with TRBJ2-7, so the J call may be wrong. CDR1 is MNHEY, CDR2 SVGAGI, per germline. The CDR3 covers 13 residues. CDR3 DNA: TGTGCCAGCAGTTACCCGAGCTCCTACGAGCAGTACTTC. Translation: CASSYPSSYEQYF.

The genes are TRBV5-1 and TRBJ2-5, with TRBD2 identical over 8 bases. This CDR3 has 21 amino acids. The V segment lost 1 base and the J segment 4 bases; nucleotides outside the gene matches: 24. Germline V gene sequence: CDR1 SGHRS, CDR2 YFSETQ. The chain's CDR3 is CASSLPTRTSGRTVRAETQYF. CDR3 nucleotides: TGCGCCAGCAGCTTGCCCACCCGAACGAGCGGGAGAACCGTCCGGGCAGAGACCCAGTACTTC.

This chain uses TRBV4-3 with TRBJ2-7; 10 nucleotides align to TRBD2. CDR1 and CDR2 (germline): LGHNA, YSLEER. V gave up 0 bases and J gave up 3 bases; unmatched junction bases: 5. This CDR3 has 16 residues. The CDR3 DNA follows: TGCGCCAGCAGCCAAGATCGAGCTAGCGGGAGCTACGAGCAGTACTTC. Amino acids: CASSQDRASGSYEQYF.

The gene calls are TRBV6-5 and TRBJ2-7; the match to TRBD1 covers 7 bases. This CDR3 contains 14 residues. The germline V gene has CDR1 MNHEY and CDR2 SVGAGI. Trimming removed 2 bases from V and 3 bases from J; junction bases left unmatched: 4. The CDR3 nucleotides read TGTGCCAGCAGTTACGGACGACAGGGCTACGAGCAGTACTTC. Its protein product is CASSYGRQGYEQYF.

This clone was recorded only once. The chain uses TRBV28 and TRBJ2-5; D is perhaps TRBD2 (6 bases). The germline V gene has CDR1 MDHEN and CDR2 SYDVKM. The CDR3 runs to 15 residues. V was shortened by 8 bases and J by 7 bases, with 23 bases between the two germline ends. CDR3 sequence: CASFEGPGGTGTQYF. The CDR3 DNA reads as TGTGCCAGCTTTGAAGGCCCGGGCGGGACGGGGACCCAGTACTTC.

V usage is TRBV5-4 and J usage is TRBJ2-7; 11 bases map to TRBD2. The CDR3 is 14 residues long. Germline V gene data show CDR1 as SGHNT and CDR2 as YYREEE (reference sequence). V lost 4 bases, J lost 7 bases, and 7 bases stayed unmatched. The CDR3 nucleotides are TGTGCCAGCAGCACCACTAGCGGGAGTGGTGAGCAGTACTTC. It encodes CASSTTSGSGEQYF.

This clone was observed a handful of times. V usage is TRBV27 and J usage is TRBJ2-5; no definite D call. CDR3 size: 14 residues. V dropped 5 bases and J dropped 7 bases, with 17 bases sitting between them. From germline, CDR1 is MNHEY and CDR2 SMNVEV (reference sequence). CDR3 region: CASSPSLTRGTQYF. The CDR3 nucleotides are TGTGCCAGCAGTCCTTCCCTGACCAGAGGGACCCAGTACTTC.

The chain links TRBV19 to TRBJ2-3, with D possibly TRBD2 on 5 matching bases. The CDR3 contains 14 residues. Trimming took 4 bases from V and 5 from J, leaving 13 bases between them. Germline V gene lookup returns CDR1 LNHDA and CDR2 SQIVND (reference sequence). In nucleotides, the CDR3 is TGTGCCAGTAGTACCTTGGGAGCGGAAGATACGCAGTATTTT. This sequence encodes CASSTLGAEDTQYF.

For the CDR3, the DNA is TGCGCCAGCAGCCGGGAGGGGACTAACTATGGCTACACCTTC. Translating gives CASSREGTNYGYTF. The genes are TRBV5-1 and TRBJ1-2; TRBD1 might be the D (5 bases). Trimming removed 4 bases at V and 0 bases at J, with 10 bases between. Germline CDR1 and CDR2: SGHRS and YFSETQ. The CDR3 length is 14 residues.

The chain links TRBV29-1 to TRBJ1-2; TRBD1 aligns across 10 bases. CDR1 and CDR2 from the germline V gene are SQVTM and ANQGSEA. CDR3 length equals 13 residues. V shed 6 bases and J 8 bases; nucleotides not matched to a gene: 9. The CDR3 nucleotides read TGCAGCGTGGTGGGACAGGGGAATTGGGGCTACACCTTC. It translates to CSVVGQGNWGYTF.